This TCR beta chain was identified in a study of cytomegalovirus exposure and HLA in healthy donors. The PCR contained 60 Vbeta and 13 Jbeta primers. In the original processing: About 10 million shared chains were among around 80 million unique TCR beta chains counted in a later analysis. The method was immunoSEQ multiplex PCR; TCRdb's version includes in-frame clones alone and lacks a portion of them. The V and J calls and clone size come from that table; D and trimming were worked out from the DNA. The table includes just under 150,000 clones, roughly 76% detected once. The junction had 9 bases not matched to a gene; V was cut back by 6 bases and J by 5 bases. This CDR3 comprises 16 residues. Germline values: CDR1 SNHLY, CDR2 FYNNEI.

Sequencing was carried out using PBMCs. The chain uses TRBV2 and TRBJ2-7; TRBD2 matches 14 bases. The sequence derives from a woman aged 25 to 39 in good health and CMV-seronegative. The DNA of the CDR3 is TGTGCCAGCAGGGTGGGACTAGCGGGAGCCTTCAACGAGCAGTACTTC. This encodes CASRVGLAGAFNEQYF.